The clone carrying this T cell receptor (beta chain) has a handful of counts. Antigen specificity is unknown. This may be a read error: a much more frequent sequence differs by one nucleotide. Other DNA sequences in the same sample also yield this CDR3. In germline, CDR1 is SGHRS, CDR2 YFSETQ. CDR3 size: 13 residues. Trimming shortened V by 4 bases and J by 0 bases, and 5 bases separated the two germline ends. Reverse transcribing all isolated RNA meant expressed TCRB transcripts were sequenced. Assay: immunoSEQ multiplex PCR; the TCRdb copy retains only in-frame clones and omits some. This table has around 650,000 clones, around an eighth appearing once. These data are taken from a study of beta chain features in type 1 diabetes. Study-wide points: The study found moderately but significantly shorter TCRB CDR3s in all four CD4+ subsets of Type 1 diabetes patients.

The V call is TRBV5-1, the J call TRBJ1-5, with D unresolved. The sample consisted of naive CD4+ T cells from blood. The source is a man between 25 and 39 years old with type 1 diabetes. This chain's CDR3 is CASSLDSNQPQHF. Written as DNA, the CDR3 is TGCGCCAGCAGCCTAGATAGCAATCAGCCCCAGCATTTT.